The TCR beta chain under discussion was sequenced for a study of T cells in localized non-small cell lung cancer. Study findings and constraints: Tumor showed lower T cell clonality than uninvolved adjacent lung, where it was highest. Adjacent lung was found to contain a median roughly 60 of the top 100 tumor clones. Sequence data derive from only one tumor region, so heterogeneity remains possible. Longer overall survival was linked to higher blood T cell density.

TCRdb's table, derived via immunoSEQ multiplex PCR, lists solely in-frame clones and lacks some. Here the sample spans 48,000 or so clones, 70% to 85% being singletons. V dropped 1 base and J dropped 8 bases, with 10 bases sitting between them. Germline-derived CDR1 and CDR2 are SGHRS and YFSETQ. CDR3 length equals 14 residues. This clone has a single count. The antigen is unknown. This sample comprised peripheral blood, obtained before any cancer treatment. The V call is TRBV5-1, the J call TRBJ1-6; D might be TRBD1 (5 bases). The sequence came from a man between 40 and 75 years old with stage I squamous cell lung carcinoma. The CDR3 here is CASSLQGWDSPLHF. In nucleotides, the CDR3 is TGCGCCAGCAGCTTGCAGGGTTGGGATTCACCCCTCCACTTT.